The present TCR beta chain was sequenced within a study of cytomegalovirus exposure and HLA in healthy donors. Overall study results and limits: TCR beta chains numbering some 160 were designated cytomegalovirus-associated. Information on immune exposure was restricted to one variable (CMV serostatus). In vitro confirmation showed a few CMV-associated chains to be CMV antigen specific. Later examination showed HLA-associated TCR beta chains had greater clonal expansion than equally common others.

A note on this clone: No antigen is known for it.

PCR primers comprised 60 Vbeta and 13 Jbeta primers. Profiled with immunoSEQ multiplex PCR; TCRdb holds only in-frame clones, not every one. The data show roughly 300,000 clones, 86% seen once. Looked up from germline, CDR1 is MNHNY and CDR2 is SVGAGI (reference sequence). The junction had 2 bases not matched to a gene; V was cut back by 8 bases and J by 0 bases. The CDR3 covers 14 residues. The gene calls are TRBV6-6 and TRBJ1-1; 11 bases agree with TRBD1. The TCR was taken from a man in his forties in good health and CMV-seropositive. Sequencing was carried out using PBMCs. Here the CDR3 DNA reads TGTGCCAGCCGGGACAGGGGGATGAACACTGAAGCTTTCTTT. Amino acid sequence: CASRDRGMNTEAFF.